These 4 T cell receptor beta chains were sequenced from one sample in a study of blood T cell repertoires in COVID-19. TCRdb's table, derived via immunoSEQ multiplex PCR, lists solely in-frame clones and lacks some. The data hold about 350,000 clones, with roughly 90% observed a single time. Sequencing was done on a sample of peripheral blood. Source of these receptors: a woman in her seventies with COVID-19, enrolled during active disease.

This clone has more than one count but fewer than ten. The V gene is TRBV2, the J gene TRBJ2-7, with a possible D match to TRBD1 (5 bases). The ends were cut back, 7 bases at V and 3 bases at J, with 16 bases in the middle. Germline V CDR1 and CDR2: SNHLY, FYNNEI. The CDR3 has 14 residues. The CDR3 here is CASTFFAQGYEQYF. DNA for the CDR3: TGTGCCAGCACATTCTTCGCCCAGGGCTACGAGCAGTACTTC.

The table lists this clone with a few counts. The CDR3 sequence is CASSKRVRGDEQFF. The CDR3 DNA sequence: TGTGCCAGCAGCAAAAGAGTCAGGGGGGATGAGCAGTTCTTC. The rearrangement joins TRBV21-1 to TRBJ2-1; the DNA was not used to check the table's D call, TRBD1. TRBV21-1 is a documented pseudogene. The CDR3 extends over 14 amino acids.

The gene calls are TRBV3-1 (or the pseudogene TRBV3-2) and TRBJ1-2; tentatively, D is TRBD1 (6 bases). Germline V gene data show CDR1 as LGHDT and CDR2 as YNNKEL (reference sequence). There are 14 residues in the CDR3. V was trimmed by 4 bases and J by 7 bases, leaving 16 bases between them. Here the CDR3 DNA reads TGTGCCAGCAGCCCCCCCGGGGGGGGGCCTGGCTACACCTTC. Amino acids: CASSPPGGGPGYTF.

The CDR3 DNA follows: TGCGCCAGCAGCTTGGTTGCAGGGGGCAGGGAAAAACTGTTTTTT. Translating gives CASSLVAGGREKLFF. The rearrangement joins TRBV5-1 to TRBJ1-4, with 8 bases aligning to TRBD1. The CDR3 covers 15 residues. J gave up 8 bases and V 0 bases, and 6 bases lay outside the gene matches. Germline V gene lookup returns CDR1 SGHRS and CDR2 YFSETQ.